The 4 T cell receptor beta chains below come from one sample, sequenced in a study of cytomegalovirus exposure and HLA in healthy donors. PCR primers comprised 60 Vbeta and 13 Jbeta primers. Using immunoSEQ multiplex PCR, the repertoire was profiled, and TCRdb retains in-frame clones only, with some absent. The table lists 150,000 or so clones, roughly 80% of them singletons, with roughly 7.6% in the top ten. Sequenced: PBMCs. The source is a woman aged 40 to 50 in good health and CMV-seropositive.

The chain has TRBV4-1 and TRBJ2-5, with 9 bases that match TRBD2. The CDR3 length is 16 residues. The germline V gene has CDR1 MGHRA and CDR2 YSYEKL. J was trimmed by 4 bases and V by 10 bases; bases with no gene match: 16. CDR3 nucleotide sequence: TGCGCCACCTCAACGTCGGGACTAGCTTATCCAGAGACCCAGTACTTC. It yields the protein CATSTSGLAYPETQYF.

The chain couples TRBV30 to TRBJ1-1, with 8 bases that match TRBD1. The CDR3 contains 11 residues. V shed 6 bases, J shed 7 bases, and the junction held 4 bases outside the gene matches. Germline V gene data show CDR1 as GTSNPN and CDR2 as SVGIG (reference sequence). The chain's CDR3 is CACRTGREAFF. As DNA, the CDR3 is TGTGCCTGCCGGACAGGGCGTGAAGCTTTCTTT.

The chain recombines TRBV6-4 with TRBJ2-3; D might be TRBD2 (5 bases). Deletions cut 6 bases from V and 2 bases from J, with 9 bases between. Germline-derived CDR1 and CDR2 are MRHNA and SNTAGT. CDR3 length equals 13 residues. CDR3 sequence reads: CASRGGLTDTQYF. CDR3 in DNA: TGTGCCAGCAGAGGCGGACTCACAGATACGCAGTATTTT.

The J gene is TRBJ2-1, the V gene TRBV7-2; TRBD2 agrees at 8 bases. CDR1 and CDR2 from the germline V gene are SGHTA and FQGNSA. The J segment lost 8 bases and the V segment lost 4 bases, leaving 4 bases of the junction unmatched. The CDR3 contains 13 residues. Here the CDR3 DNA reads TGTGCCAGCAGCTCAAGCGGGAGCTATGAGCAGTTCTTC. This codes for CASSSSGSYEQFF.